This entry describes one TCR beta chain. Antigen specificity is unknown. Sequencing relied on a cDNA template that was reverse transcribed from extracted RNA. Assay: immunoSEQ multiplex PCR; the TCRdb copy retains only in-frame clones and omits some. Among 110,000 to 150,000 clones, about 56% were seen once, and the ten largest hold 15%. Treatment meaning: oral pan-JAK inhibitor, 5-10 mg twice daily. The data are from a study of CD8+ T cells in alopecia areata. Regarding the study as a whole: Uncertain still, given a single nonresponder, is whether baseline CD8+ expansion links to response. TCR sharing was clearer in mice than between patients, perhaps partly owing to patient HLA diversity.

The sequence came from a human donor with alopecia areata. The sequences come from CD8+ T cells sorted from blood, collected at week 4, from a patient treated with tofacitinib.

CDR3 nucleotide sequence: TGTGCCAGCAGGGACAGGGGAGTGGTGAATCAGCCCCAGCATTTT. Translated, it gives CASRDRGVVNQPQHF. The V and J genes are TRBV27 and TRBJ1-5; the match to TRBD1 covers 9 bases. This CDR3 is 15 amino acids long. Germline CDR1 MNHEY, CDR2 SMNVEV (reference sequence). The V gene end was trimmed by 6 bases and the J gene end by 4 bases; junction bases not matched to a gene: 7.